The 26 T cell receptor beta chains presented below share a single source sample, sequenced in a study of shared clonotypes between healthy human individuals. The protocol was immunoSEQ multiplex PCR, while the TCRdb copy is restricted to in-frame clones and leaves out a portion. The data hold over a million clones, with about 77% observed a single time. The sequenced sample consisted of memory CD4+ T cells sorted from blood. Sample subset: CD45RA-negative fraction. These receptors were collected from a man between 18 and 35 years old in good health.

The chain joins TRBV28 to TRBJ1-2; 7 bases match TRBD1. Germline CDR1 and CDR2: MDHEN and SYDVKM. The V gene end was trimmed by 8 bases and the J gene end by 0 bases; junction bases not matched to a gene: 12. The CDR3 totals 16 residues. The CDR3 DNA reads as TGTGCCAGCCTTGTGGGAGGGGGCCAAACTAACTATGGCTACACCTTC. It yields the protein CASLVGGGQTNYGYTF.

This clone has just one count. V and J are TRBV7-8 and TRBJ2-1, with D hard to call. The length of the CDR3 is 13 residues. Per the germline V gene, CDR1 is SGHVS and CDR2 is FQNEAQ. With 3 bases removed from V and 7 bases from J, the gap between germline ends came to 10 bases. The CDR3 DNA reads TGTGCCAGCAGCTTCTGGGGTGGTAATGAGCAGTTCTTC. This gives the protein CASSFWGGNEQFF.

This clone was counted only a few times. The CDR3 is CASSLTGGQETQYF. CDR3 in DNA: TGTGCCAGCAGTCTTACGGGGGGCCAAGAGACCCAGTACTTC. The J gene is TRBJ2-5, the V gene TRBV2; 7 bases are shared with TRBD2. CDR3 length: 14 residues. Trimming cost V 5 bases and J 1 base; bases outside gene matches: 4. The germline gives CDR1 SNHLY, CDR2 FYNNEI.

The CDR3 spells CASSNPSTGFSYEQYF. The CDR3 coding sequence is TGCGCCAGCAGCAACCCATCGACCGGGTTCTCCTACGAGCAGTACTTC. This sequence joins TRBV5-1 and TRBJ2-7; D is ambiguous. The germline gives CDR1 SGHRS, CDR2 YFSETQ. With 4 bases removed from V and 0 bases from J, the gap between germline ends came to 17 bases. The CDR3 length is 16 residues.

Comment on this clone: The identical CDR3 is also encoded by other nucleotide sequences in the sample. The chain links TRBV6-1 to TRBJ2-7; D tentatively reads TRBD1 or TRBD2 (6 bases each). The CDR3 sequence is 11 residues long. Per germline, CDR1 MNHNS and CDR2 SASEGT. V lost 6 bases and J lost 4, with 7 bases in between. CDR3 nucleotides: TGTGCCAGCAGAGGGGGGTACGAGCAGTACTTC. It specifies CASRGGYEQYF.

The chain carries TRBV7-3 and TRBJ2-2; 9 bases are a match to TRBD1. The V and J ends lost 6 bases and 4 bases, in that order; junction bases with no gene match: 12. Germline V gene sequence: CDR1 SGHTA, CDR2 FQGTGA. The CDR3 is 17 residues long. DNA of the CDR3: TGTGCCAGCAGTCAAGGCAGGGGACAGGGCGGCACCGGGGAGCTGTTTTTT. The encoded protein is CASSQGRGQGGTGELFF.

This chain links TRBV2 with TRBJ2-7; TRBD1 might be the D (5 bases). With 7 bases removed from V and 0 bases from J, the gap between germline ends came to 13 bases. The CDR3 is 14 amino acids. Germline values: CDR1 SNHLY, CDR2 FYNNEI. CDR3 coding DNA: TGTGCCAGCACTTCTCGGCAGGGCTCCTACGAGCAGTACTTC. Residues: CASTSRQGSYEQYF. Full variable domain (outside the CDR3, taken from reference TRBV2 and TRBJ2-7): EPEVTQTPSHQVTQMGQEVILRCVPISNHLYFYWYRQILGQKVEFLVSFYNNEISEKSEIFDDQFSVERPDGSNFTLKIRSTKLEDSAMYFCASTSRQGSYEQYFGPGTRLTVT.

V usage is TRBV5-4 and J usage is TRBJ1-1, with TRBD1 matching 9 bases. This CDR3 has 14 amino acids. Germline assignment: CDR1 SGHNT and CDR2 YYREEE (reference sequence). The V gene end was trimmed by 4 bases and the J gene end by 3 bases; junction bases not matched to a gene: 4. The CDR3 here is CASSADRGDTEAFF. In DNA form, the CDR3 reads TGTGCCAGCAGCGCGGACAGGGGTGACACTGAAGCTTTCTTT.

Worth noting for this clone: Other DNA sequences in this sample translate to the same CDR3. This chain links TRBV29-1 with TRBJ2-7; D is ambiguous. Germline V gene lookup returns CDR1 SQVTM and CDR2 ANQGSEA. The CDR3 covers 11 residues. Trimming removed 6 bases from V and 3 bases from J, with 9 bases in between. The CDR3 sequence: CSVGDLYEQYF. The CDR3 DNA follows: TGCAGCGTGGGTGATCTCTACGAGCAGTACTTC.

V gene TRBV19 combines with J gene TRBJ2-2, with 7 bases matching TRBD2. Germline trimming cut 4 bases from V and 6 bases from J; bases unmatched to any gene: 8. The CDR3 has 15 residues. Germline V gives CDR1 LNHDA, CDR2 SQIVND (reference sequence). Here the CDR3 reads CASSKIDRGAGELFF. The CDR3 nucleotides are TGTGCCAGTAGTAAAATAGATCGGGGGGCCGGGGAGCTGTTTTTT.

The gene calls are TRBV7-2 and TRBJ2-1; 8 bases match TRBD2. The CDR3 extends over 14 amino acids. Trimming at V came to 1 base and at J to 5 bases, leaving 1 base not matched to a gene. Germline V lookup: CDR1 SGHTA, CDR2 FQGNSA. The CDR3: CASSLGSGNNEQFF. Written as DNA, the CDR3 is TGTGCCAGCAGCTTAGGTAGCGGGAACAATGAGCAGTTCTTC.

The chain joins TRBV2 to TRBJ2-7; the match to TRBD2 covers 8 bases. Unmatched junction bases numbered 9, after V lost 4 bases and J lost 7 bases. The CDR3 contains 14 residues. Germline CDR1 and CDR2: SNHLY and FYNNEI. CDR3 sequence: CASSGLAPKEEQYF. CDR3 nucleotide sequence: TGTGCCAGCAGTGGACTAGCGCCTAAGGAGGAGCAGTACTTC.

The rearrangement uses TRBV7-3 and TRBJ2-3; 7 positions agree with TRBD2. Germline assignment: CDR1 SGHTA and CDR2 FQGTGA. With 5 bases clipped from V and 0 bases from J, the junction kept 8 bases outside the gene matches. This CDR3 contains 16 residues. This CDR3 is CASSRTSDASTDTQYF. The CDR3, as DNA: TGTGCCAGCAGCAGGACTAGTGATGCTAGCACAGATACGCAGTATTTT.

The V gene is TRBV21-1, the J gene TRBJ1-5; TRBD1, the D gene given by the table, was not confirmed from the DNA. TRBV21-1 is classified as a pseudogene. The CDR3 runs 17 residues. The CDR3 region has the DNA TGTGCCAGCAGCAAAGGTCGGTTTCTACAGGGTCATCAGCCCCAGCATTTT. Encoded protein: CASSKGRFLQGHQPQHF.

The V gene is TRBV6-1, the J gene TRBJ2-7; no clear D gene. CDR3 size: 11 residues. V lost 7 bases to trimming and J lost 1 base, with 5 bases between them. CDR1 and CDR2 from the germline V gene are MNHNS and SASEGT. CDR3 region: CASTLSYEQYF. DNA for the CDR3: TGTGCCAGCACCCTTTCCTACGAGCAGTACTTC.

The chain joins TRBV18 to TRBJ1-3, with 8 bases lining up with TRBD1. The CDR3 consists of 16 residues. The V and J ends lost 6 bases and 1 base, in that order; junction bases with no gene match: 8. Germline assignment: CDR1 KGHSH and CDR2 LQKENI. The CDR3 nucleotides are TGTGCCAGCTCTCCCGACAGGGGACTTTCTGGAAACACCATATATTTT. This codes for CASSPDRGLSGNTIYF. The entire variable domain, with the rest obtained from reference TRBV18 and TRBJ1-3, is as follows: NAGVMQNPRHLVRRRGQEARLRCSPMKGHSHVYWYRQLPEEGLKFMVYLQKENIIDESGMPKERFSAEFPKEGPSILRIQQVVRGDSAAYFCASSPDRGLSGNTIYFGEGSWLTVV.

This clone was observed many times. This specimen includes other DNA sequences encoding the same CDR3. V gene TRBV5-1 combines with J gene TRBJ1-1; D remains ambiguous. The CDR3 sequence is 13 residues long. Between the trimmed V and J ends, which lost 4 bases and 1 base, there was a span of 8 bases. CDR1 SGHRS and CDR2 YFSETQ come from the germline V gene. CDR3 DNA sequence: TGCGCCAGCAGCCCCAGCGGGAACACTGAAGCTTTCTTT. Its translation is CASSPSGNTEAFF.

V gene TRBV11-2 combines with J gene TRBJ2-7, with a tentative D call TRBD1 (5 bases). CDR1 is SGHAT and CDR2 is FQNNGV in the germline V gene. This CDR3 has 15 amino acids. The V end lost 1 base, the J end lost 3 bases, and 13 bases lay between the germline ends. CDR3 in amino acids: CASSLGAGLGYEQYF. Written as DNA, the CDR3 is TGTGCCAGCAGCTTAGGGGCAGGGCTGGGCTACGAGCAGTACTTC.

The chain employs TRBV7-2 and TRBJ2-7; D may correspond to TRBD1 or TRBD2 (5 bases each). The CDR3 runs 13 residues. CDR1 and CDR2 (germline): SGHTA, FQGNSA. Trimming took 5 bases from V and 3 from J, leaving 11 bases between them. The CDR3 protein is CASSRDGNYEQYF. The CDR3 region has the DNA TGTGCCAGCAGCCGGGACGGCAACTACGAGCAGTACTTC. The full variable domain, its missing parts supplied by reference TRBV7-2 and TRBJ2-7, is GAGVSQSPSNKVTEKGKDVELRCDPISGHTALYWYRQSLGQGLEFLIYFQGNSAPDKSGLPSDRFSAERTGGSVSTLTIQRTQQEDSAVYLCASSRDGNYEQYFGPGTRLTVT.

In its sample, this clone was seen a few times. The chain combines TRBV18 with TRBJ1-6, with unresolved D. The CDR3 length is 13 residues. With 8 bases removed from V and 6 bases from J, the gap between germline ends came to 11 bases. CDR1 is KGHSH and CDR2 is LQKENI in the germline V gene. CDR3 residues: CASSRAGNSPLHF. The CDR3 nucleotides are TGTGCCAGCAGTCGGGCCGGTAATTCACCCCTCCACTTT.

Points on this clone: Other DNA sequences of this sample code for an identical CDR3. The chain joins TRBV19 to TRBJ1-2, with 7 positions matching TRBD1. Losses at the gene ends were 5 bases for V and 4 bases for J; bases not matched to a gene: 7. The CDR3 totals 14 residues. The germline CDR1 and CDR2 sequences are LNHDA and SQIVND (reference sequence). CDR3 bases: TGTGCCAGTAGTCTCGGACAGGTGAGCTATGGCTACACCTTC. Translating it yields CASSLGQVSYGYTF. The full variable domain, in which reference TRBV19 and TRBJ1-2 provide the parts outside the CDR3, is DGGITQSPKYLFRKEGQNVTLSCEQNLNHDAMYWYRQDPGQGLRLIYYSQIVNDFQKGDIAEGYSVSREKKESFPLTVTSAQKNPTAFYLCASSLGQVSYGYTFGSGTRLTVV.

The CDR3 DNA follows: TGTGCCAGCAGCTACCAAGTCTACGAGCAGTACTTC. Protein product: CASSYQVYEQYF. The chain recombines TRBV7-2 with TRBJ2-7; unclear D gene. Germline-derived CDR1 and CDR2 are SGHTA and FQGNSA. Trimming stripped 4 bases from V and 3 bases from J, with 7 bases between. The CDR3 is made up of 12 amino acids.

This clone was seen repeatedly, ten times or more. The V call is TRBV7-9, the J call TRBJ1-2, with D unresolved. Trimming cost V 5 bases and J 0 bases, with 10 bases left between them. CDR3 size: 14 residues. CDR1 and CDR2 from the germline V gene are SEHNR and FQNEAQ (reference sequence). CDR3 residues: CASSRRAANYGYTF. CDR3 sequence (DNA): TGTGCCAGCAGCCGACGAGCCGCTAACTATGGCTACACCTTC.

This chain connects TRBV27 to TRBJ2-7; 7 positions agree with TRBD2. The germline V gene has CDR1 MNHEY and CDR2 SMNVEV (reference sequence). The CDR3 covers 15 residues. The V segment lost 8 bases and the J segment 2 bases; nucleotides outside the gene matches: 12. The CDR3 region is CASAKGAGVTYEQYF. In nucleotides, the CDR3 is TGTGCCAGCGCCAAAGGGGCGGGAGTCACCTACGAGCAGTACTTC.

This chain connects TRBV4-3 to TRBJ2-7; 8 bases map to TRBD2. The V gene end was trimmed by 0 bases and the J gene end by 1 base; junction bases not matched to a gene: 5. The germline V gene encodes CDR1 LGHNA and CDR2 YSLEER. There are 16 residues in the CDR3. DNA for the CDR3: TGCGCCAGCAGCCAAGAGTTGACGGGGGGGTCCTACGAGCAGTACTTC. Translation gives CASSQELTGGSYEQYF.

The chain combines TRBV6-6 with TRBJ1-6; tentatively, D is TRBD1 (6 bases). V gave up 6 bases and J gave up 16 bases, with 16 bases separating them. This CDR3 contains 12 residues. In germline, CDR1 is MNHNY, CDR2 SVGAGI (reference sequence). In DNA, the CDR3 is TGTGCCAGCAGACAGGGACCGCAACCACTCCACTTT. Protein product: CASRQGPQPLHF.